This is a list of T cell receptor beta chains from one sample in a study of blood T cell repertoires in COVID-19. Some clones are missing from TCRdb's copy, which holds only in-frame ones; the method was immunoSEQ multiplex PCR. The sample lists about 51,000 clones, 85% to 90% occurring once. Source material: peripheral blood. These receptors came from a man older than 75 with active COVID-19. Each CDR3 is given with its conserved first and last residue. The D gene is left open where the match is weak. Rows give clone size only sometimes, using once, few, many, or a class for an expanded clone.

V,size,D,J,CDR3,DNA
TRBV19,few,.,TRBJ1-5,CASLPGTEGGPQHF,TGTGCCAGCTTGCCTGGGACTGAGGGAGGGCCCCAGCATTTT
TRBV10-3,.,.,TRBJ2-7,CAIRNSGGSYEQYF,TGTGCCATCAGAAATAGCGGTGGTTCCTACGAGCAGTACTTC
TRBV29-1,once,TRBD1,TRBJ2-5,CSVESTLWDRRVQAQYF,TGCAGCGTTGAATCTACCCTCTGGGACAGAAGGGTCCAGGCCCAGTACTTC
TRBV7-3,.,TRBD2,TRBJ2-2,CASSLVAGANTGELFF,TGTGCCAGCAGCTTAGTAGCGGGAGCGAACACCGGGGAGCTGTTTTTT
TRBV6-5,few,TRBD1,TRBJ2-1,CASSVGTAGEQFF,TGTGCCAGCAGCGTCGGGACAGCCGGTGAGCAGTTCTTC
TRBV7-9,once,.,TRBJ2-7,CASSLIQFEQYF,TGTGCCAGCAGCTTAATCCAGTTCGAGCAGTACTTC
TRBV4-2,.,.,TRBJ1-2,CASSQPGSPNYGYTF,TGTGCCAGCAGCCAACCAGGGTCCCCTAACTATGGCTACACCTTC
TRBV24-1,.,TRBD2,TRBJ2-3,CATSDGTSGRADTQYF,TGTGCCACCAGTGACGGGACTAGCGGGAGAGCAGATACGCAGTATTTT
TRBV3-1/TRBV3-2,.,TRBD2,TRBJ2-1,CASSQEAPAGASYNEQFF,TGTGCCAGCAGCCAAGAAGCGCCGGCGGGAGCCTCCTACAATGAGCAGTTCTTC
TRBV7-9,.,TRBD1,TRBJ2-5,CASSSRGPETQYF,TGTGCCAGCAGCTCCAGGGGGCCCGAGACCCAGTACTTC
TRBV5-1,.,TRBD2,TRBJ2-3,CASSLDDRAGSDTQYF,TGCGCCAGCAGCTTGGATGACAGAGCGGGATCAGATACGCAGTATTTT
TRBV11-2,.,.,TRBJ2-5,CASSTRGYRGTQYF,TGTGCCAGCAGCACCCGGGGATACCGCGGGACCCAGTACTTC
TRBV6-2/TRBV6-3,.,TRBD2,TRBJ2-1,CASSYSMSGSSYNEQFF,TGTGCCAGCAGTTACTCGATGAGCGGGAGCTCCTACAATGAGCAGTTCTTC
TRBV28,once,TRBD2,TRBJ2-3,CASKGEGGNTDTQYF,TGTGCCAGCAAAGGGGAGGGCGGGAACACAGATACGCAGTATTTT
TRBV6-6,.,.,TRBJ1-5,CASSYGGGYQPQHF,TGTGCCAGCAGTTACGGGGGGGGGTATCAGCCCCAGCATTTT
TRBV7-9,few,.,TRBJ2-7,CASSFQAGPYEQYF,TGTGCCAGCAGCTTCCAGGCGGGTCCCTACGAGCAGTACTTC
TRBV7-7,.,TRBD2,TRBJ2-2,CASSLTLPREREGLWDTGELFF,TGTGCCAGCAGCTTAACCCTACCAAGGGAGCGGGAGGGCCTCTGGGACACCGGGGAGCTGTTTTTT
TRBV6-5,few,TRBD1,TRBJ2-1,CASRWGQYNEQFF,TGTGCCAGCAGGTGGGGACAGTACAATGAGCAGTTCTTC
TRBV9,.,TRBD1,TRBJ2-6,CASSPRPGQALSGANVLTF,TGTGCCAGCAGCCCGCGTCCGGGACAGGCCCTCTCTGGGGCCAACGTCCTGACTTTC
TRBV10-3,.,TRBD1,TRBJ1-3,CAISGGEGQASSGNTIYF,TGTGCCATCAGTGGGGGCGAAGGACAGGCAAGCTCTGGAAACACCATATATTTT
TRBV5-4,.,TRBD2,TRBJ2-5,CASSPSIGLAGVGETQYF,TGTGCCAGCAGCCCCAGCATCGGCCTAGCGGGAGTGGGAGAGACCCAGTACTTC
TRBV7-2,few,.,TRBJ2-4,CASSLGDASIQYF,TGTGCCAGCAGCTTAGGTGACGCTAGCATTCAGTACTTC
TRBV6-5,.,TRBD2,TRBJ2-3,CASKGTTRTDTQYF,TGTGCCAGCAAAGGGACTACCCGCACAGATACGCAGTATTTT
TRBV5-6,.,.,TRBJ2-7,CASSFGAGTYEQYF,TGTGCCAGCAGCTTCGGGGCGGGAACCTACGAGCAGTACTTC
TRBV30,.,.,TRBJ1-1,CAWSVEGFEGKGAFF,TGTGCCTGGAGTGTAGAGGGCTTTGAGGGTAAAGGCGCTTTCTTT
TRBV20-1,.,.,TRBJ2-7,CSASASREQYF,TGCAGTGCTAGCGCTAGCCGAGAGCAGTACTTC
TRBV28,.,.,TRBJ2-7,CASSLSRDIGSYEQYF,TGTGCCAGCAGTTTAAGTCGAGACATTGGCTCCTACGAGCAGTACTTC
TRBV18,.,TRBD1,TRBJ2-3,CASSPQPYGQGSTDTQYF,TGTGCCAGCTCACCACAACCTTATGGACAGGGCAGCACAGATACGCAGTATTTT
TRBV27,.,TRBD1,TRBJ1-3,CASSVDRAFGTIYF,TGTGCCAGCAGTGTGGACAGGGCATTCGGCACCATATATTTT
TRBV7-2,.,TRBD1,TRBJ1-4,CASSSGQGNGNEKLFF,TGTGCCAGCAGCTCGGGACAGGGGAATGGTAATGAAAAACTGTTTTTT
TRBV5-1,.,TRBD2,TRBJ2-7,CASSKTSGSSYEQYF,TGCGCCAGCAGCAAGACTAGCGGGAGCTCCTACGAGCAGTACTTC
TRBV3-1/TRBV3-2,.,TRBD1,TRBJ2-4,CASSHADRKNIQYF,TGTGCCAGCAGCCACGCGGACAGGAAAAACATTCAGTACTTC
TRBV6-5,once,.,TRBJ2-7,CASSYSEGPYEQYF,TGTGCCAGCAGTTACTCGGAGGGGCCCTACGAGCAGTACTTC
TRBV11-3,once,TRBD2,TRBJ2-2,CASSLILAGGDTGELFF,TGTGCCAGCAGCTTGATACTAGCGGGAGGGGATACCGGGGAGCTGTTTTTT
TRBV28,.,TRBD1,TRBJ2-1,CASSSSRKDREGKDNEQFF,TGTGCCAGCAGTTCTTCACGAAAGGACAGGGAAGGAAAGGACAATGAGCAGTTCTTC
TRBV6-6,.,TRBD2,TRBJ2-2,CASSPGLVAGELFF,TGTGCCAGCAGCCCGGGACTAGTAGCCGGGGAGCTGTTTTTT
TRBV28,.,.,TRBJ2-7,CASSLPGQIYEQYF,TGTGCCAGCAGTTTGCCCGGACAGATATACGAGCAGTACTTC
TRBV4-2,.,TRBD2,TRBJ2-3,CASSAGLGTSGSGTQYF,TGTGCCAGCAGCGCGGGCCTAGGGACTAGCGGGAGTGGTACGCAGTATTTT
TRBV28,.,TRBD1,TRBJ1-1,CASSPAGGDTEAFF,TGTGCCAGCAGTCCGGCAGGGGGCGACACTGAAGCTTTCTTT
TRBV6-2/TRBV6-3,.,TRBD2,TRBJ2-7,CASSSLAGVPYEQYF,TGTGCCAGCAGTTCACTAGCGGGAGTCCCCTACGAGCAGTACTTC
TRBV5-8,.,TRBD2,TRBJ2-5,CASSLDRGSGRPQETQYF,TGTGCCAGCAGCTTGGATCGGGGTAGCGGGAGGCCCCAAGAGACCCAGTACTTC
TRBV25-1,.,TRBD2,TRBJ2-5,CASSWLAGLQETQYF,TGTGCCAGCAGTTGGCTAGCGGGACTACAAGAGACCCAGTACTTC
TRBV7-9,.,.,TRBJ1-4,CASSSQSSSGEKLFF,TGTGCCAGCAGCTCGCAGTCGTCTAGTGGTGAAAAACTGTTTTTT
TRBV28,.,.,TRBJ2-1,CASTIGRGSTFF,TGTGCCAGCACCATCGGGCGCGGGTCCACGTTCTTC
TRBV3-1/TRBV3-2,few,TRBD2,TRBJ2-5,CASSQGKLAGVGETQYF,TGTGCCAGCAGCCAAGGTAAACTCGCGGGAGTGGGAGAGACCCAGTACTTC
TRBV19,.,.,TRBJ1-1,CASSMETENTEAFF,TGTGCCAGTAGTATGGAGACAGAGAACACTGAAGCTTTCTTT
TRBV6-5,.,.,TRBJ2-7,CASSQGTARGKQYF,TGTGCCAGCAGTCAGGGGACGGCCCGAGGGAAGCAGTACTTC
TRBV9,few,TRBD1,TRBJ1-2,CASSVGTGDGYTF,TGTGCCAGCAGCGTCGGGACAGGGGATGGCTACACCTTC
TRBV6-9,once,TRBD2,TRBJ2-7,CASSYELAGGPVGYEQYF,TGTGCCAGCAGTTATGAGCTAGCGGGAGGGCCTGTGGGATACGAGCAGTACTTC
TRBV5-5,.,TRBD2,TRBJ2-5,CASSLSGRAGETQYF,TGTGCCAGCAGCTTGAGCGGGAGGGCCGGGGAGACCCAGTACTTC
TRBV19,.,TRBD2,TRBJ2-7,CASSGASGLNEQYF,TGTGCCAGTAGCGGAGCTAGCGGGCTGAACGAGCAGTACTTC
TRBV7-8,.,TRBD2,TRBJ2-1,CASSLGLAAYNEQFF,TGTGCCAGCAGCTTGGGACTAGCGGCCTACAATGAGCAGTTCTTC
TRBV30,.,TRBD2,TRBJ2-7,CAWSPPRTSGRAYEQYF,TGTGCCTGGAGTCCCCCCCGGACCAGCGGGAGGGCCTACGAGCAGTACTTC
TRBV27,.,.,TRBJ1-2,CASSRVVQGPNYGYTF,TGTGCCAGCAGTCGAGTGGTTCAGGGCCCCAACTATGGCTACACCTTC
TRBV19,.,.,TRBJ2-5,CASSSQGSPMAQYF,TGTGCCAGTAGTTCCCAGGGGTCCCCAATGGCCCAGTACTTC
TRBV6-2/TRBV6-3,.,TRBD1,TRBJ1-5,CASSYSFLAPGQGINQPQHF,TGTGCCAGCAGTTACTCATTTCTAGCGCCGGGACAGGGGATTAATCAGCCCCAGCATTTT
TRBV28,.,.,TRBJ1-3,CASSSGGLFASGNTIYF,TGTGCCAGCAGTTCGGGGGGGCTCTTTGCCTCTGGAAACACCATATATTTT
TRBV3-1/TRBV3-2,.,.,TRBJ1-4,CASSRGQTDEKLFF,TGTGCCAGCAGCCGCGGACAGACGGACGAAAAACTGTTTTTT